This T cell receptor beta chain is from a study of shared clonotypes between healthy human individuals. Study-level results: Represented genetic and exposure-history diversity was restricted by having few donors.

Template amounts of roughly 280 ng DNA, 25,000 to 35,000 T cell genomes, were employed in unsorted PBMC replicate PCRs. How the authors handled the data: Junction-only immunoSEQ sequences carried no quality scores, so filtering differed. TCRdb's table, derived via immunoSEQ multiplex PCR, lists solely in-frame clones and lacks some. V and J calls and clone size are given by that table; D and trimming were obtained from the DNA. The sample lists roughly 95,000 clones, less than 50% occurring once. Germline-derived CDR1 and CDR2 are MNHNS and SASEGT. The CDR3 totals 12 residues. V shed 8 bases and J 4 bases; nucleotides not matched to a gene: 0. This clone was picked up many times. Its antigen remains unknown.

The origin of this receptor is a middle-aged woman in good health. Some clones in this sample may be carry-over from other donors' samples. V and J are TRBV6-1 and TRBJ1-2; 11 bases fit TRBD1. The sample taken for sequencing was PBMCs. Written as DNA, the CDR3 is TGTGCCAGCGGGACAGGGGGCTATGGCTACACCTTC. It is translated as CASGTGGYGYTF.